The rows below give T cell receptor beta chains drawn from one sample of a study of shared clonotypes between healthy human individuals. The method was immunoSEQ multiplex PCR; TCRdb's version includes in-frame clones alone and lacks a portion of them. Seen here are about 2,500,000 clones, more than 80% observed once, and the top ten hold 0.13% to 0.15%. Sequenced: naive CD4+ T cells sorted from blood. All receptors derive from a man between 18 and 29 years old in good health. The conserved cysteine and the conserved F or W are not part of the CDR3 here.

V,CDR3
TRBV19,ASSIYVPRGSGSETQY
TRBV5-6,ASSLGGRAYEQY
TRBV19,ASHPIGTGRQDTQY
TRBV6-6,ASSYRRSSYNEQF
TRBV20-1,SARGQETQY
TRBV7-9,ASSLLRVGTEKDYT
TRBV7-2,ASSLLETQY
TRBV5-1,ASRDPSGSYEQY
TRBV7-9,ASSRAGYGYT
TRBV27,ASSPRDNYEQY
TRBV5-1,ASSFTGNTEAF
TRBV2,ASSGDGTTPSYGYT
TRBV2,ASSGLANEQF
TRBV30,AWSPQRAGEQF
TRBV27,ASTTGKDYEQY
TRBV27,AVQGAGANVLT